This T cell receptor beta chain was found in a study of T cells in Graves' hyperthyroidism and ophthalmopathy. Study results and caveats: Model predictions of ophthalmopathy came a median 6.5 months before onset.

This clonotype came up a few times. Its antigen is unknown. Trimming shortened V by 3 bases and J by 2 bases, and 10 bases separated the two germline ends. The germline V gene encodes CDR1 WNHNN and CDR2 SYGVQD (reference sequence). This CDR3 is 15 amino acids long. TCR beta CDR3 sequences were amplified from RNA transcripts. The study used the HTBI primer set for a first-round RT-PCR of the TCR CDR3. TCRdb reprocessed the multiplex PCR reads with MiXCR, giving one entry per CDR3 protein. This table holds around 280,000 distinct CDR3 sequences, roughly 13% found once. This TCR derives from a woman in her thirties or forties with Graves' hyperthyroidism. The genes are TRBV10-1 and TRBJ2-2; a possible D gene is TRBD2 (6 bases). The sample taken for sequencing was blood. The CDR3 DNA reads as TGCGCCAGCAGTGACGCGGGAATTAACACCGGGGAGCTGTTTTTT. The encoded protein is CASSDAGINTGELFF.